This T cell receptor beta chain was recovered during a study of identifying expanded T cells in peripheral blood. The CDR3 is made up of 17 amino acids. Germline CDR1 reads SGHTS; CDR2 reads YDEGEE. Trimming left V 3 bases short and J 0 bases short, with 16 bases between. Study-wide points: About 1.2 clones differed between technical replicates, versus approximately 17 and 20 over time.

TCRdb's copy holds only in-frame clones and misses some; the assay was immunoSEQ multiplex PCR. This sample has about 78,000 clones; roughly four fifths occur once, and the top ten carry about 20%. Of note for this clone: Its antigen is as yet unknown.

Material for sequencing was blood. The chain links TRBV5-8 to TRBJ2-1; D could derive from TRBD1 or TRBD2 (5 bases each). The receptor comes from a person aged 18 to 75 in good health. CDR3 nucleotide sequence: TGTGCCAGCAGCTGGGCGCCGGGGCCGAGCTCCTACAATGAGCAGTTCTTC. This encodes CASSWAPGPSSYNEQFF. Using reference TRBV5-8 and TRBJ2-1 for the parts outside the CDR3, the full variable domain is EAGVTQSPTHLIKTRGQQATLRCSPISGHTSVYWYQQALGLGLQFLLWYDEGEERNRGNFPPRFSGRQFPNYSSELNVNALELEDSALYLCASSWAPGPSSYNEQFFGPGTRLTVL.